These 20 T cell receptor beta chains originate from one sample sequenced in a study of blood T cell repertoires in COVID-19. Data came from immunoSEQ multiplex PCR; TCRdb stores just in-frame clones and leaves some out. The data show roughly 260,000 clones, with about 91% seen just once and roughly 1.2% held by the top ten. The sample comprised PBMCs or T cells enriched from blood (not recorded which). The source is a human donor in a cohort exposed to, infected with or recovered from COVID-19 (not recorded which). The donor label of this sample is uncertain.

This clone was seen a single time. The J gene is TRBJ2-7, the V gene TRBV13; 9 bases line up with TRBD1. The germline V gene encodes CDR1 PRHDT and CDR2 FYEKMQ (reference sequence). This CDR3 has 16 residues. Unmatched junction bases numbered 10, after V lost 5 bases and J lost 2 bases. Here the CDR3 reads CASSPPLGQGPYEQYF. CDR3 in DNA: TGTGCCAGCAGCCCGCCCTTGGGACAGGGACCCTACGAGCAGTACTTC.

The chain carries TRBV5-4 and TRBJ1-5; D not resolved. The germline V gene has CDR1 SGHNT and CDR2 YYREEE (reference sequence). This CDR3 contains 14 residues. Trimming pared 4 bases from V and 5 bases from J, leaving 13 bases between. DNA of the CDR3: TGTGCCAGCAGCCTTGAGGGAGGCGATCAGCCCCAGCATTTT. Encoded protein: CASSLEGGDQPQHF.

The chain employs TRBV7-9 and TRBJ2-3; 7 bases map to TRBD2. Trimming removed 2 bases from V and 10 bases from J; junction bases left unmatched: 6. Germline V gene lookup returns CDR1 SEHNR and CDR2 FQNEAQ (reference sequence). The CDR3 runs 13 residues. CDR3 loop: CASSLSGVSAQYF. CDR3 DNA: TGTGCCAGCAGCTTAAGCGGGGTTTCAGCGCAGTATTTT.

The genes are TRBV19 and TRBJ1-5; 7 positions agree with TRBD1. The CDR3 extends over 15 amino acids. Germline V gene data show CDR1 as LNHDA and CDR2 as SQIVND (reference sequence). The junction had 11 bases not matched to a gene; V was cut back by 6 bases and J by 6 bases. The CDR3 sequence is CASRESTGDSQPQHF. The CDR3 DNA follows: TGTGCCAGTAGAGAATCCACAGGGGATAGTCAGCCCCAGCATTTT. Using reference TRBV19 and TRBJ1-5 for the parts outside the CDR3, the full variable domain is DGGITQSPKYLFRKEGQNVTLSCEQNLNHDAMYWYRQDPGQGLRLIYYSQIVNDFQKGDIAEGYSVSREKKESFPLTVTSAQKNPTAFYLCASRESTGDSQPQHFGDGTRLSIL.

This chain joins TRBV5-4 and TRBJ1-1; D is unresolved. V was shortened by 5 bases and J by 6 bases, with 17 bases between the two germline ends. Germline loops: CDR1 SGHNT, CDR2 YYREEE (reference sequence). The CDR3 spans 14 residues. CDR3 loop: CASSYRGSSAEAFF. The CDR3 coding sequence is TGTGCCAGCAGTTATCGGGGAAGTTCGGCTGAAGCTTTCTTT.

The chain is built from TRBV19 and TRBJ2-3, with 11 nucleotides matching TRBD2. The CDR3 runs to 16 residues. Germline trimming cut 1 base from V and 5 bases from J; bases unmatched to any gene: 5. Germline CDR1 is LNHDA and CDR2 is SQIVND (reference sequence). CDR3 region: CASSIGPSGGKDTQYF. The CDR3 coding sequence is TGTGCCAGTAGTATAGGGCCTAGCGGGGGGAAAGATACGCAGTATTTT.

The chain has TRBV30 and TRBJ1-1; 7 nucleotides agree with TRBD1. The CDR3 runs to 17 residues. J lost 0 bases, V lost 2 bases, and 12 bases had no gene match. Looked up from germline, CDR1 is GTSNPN and CDR2 is SVGIG (reference sequence). The CDR3 bases are TGTGCCTGGAGTCCACCACGGACAGGTACCATGAACACTGAAGCTTTCTTT. Encoded protein: CAWSPPRTGTMNTEAFF.

The genes are TRBV2 and TRBJ1-1; a weak D match, TRBD1 (6 bases). Germline CDR1 is SNHLY and CDR2 is FYNNEI. The ends were cut back, 3 bases at V and 1 base at J, with 9 bases in the middle. The CDR3 runs 14 residues. The CDR3 loop reads CASSDGTRNTEAFF. The CDR3 DNA reads TGTGCCAGCAGTGATGGGACAAGGAACACTGAAGCTTTCTTT.

This chain connects TRBV18 to TRBJ1-2; D may be TRBD1 (5 bases). Germline CDR1 reads KGHSH; CDR2 reads LQKENI. V lost 7 bases, J lost 7 bases, and 13 bases lay in between. The CDR3 extends over 12 amino acids. The CDR3 coding sequence is TGTGCCAGCTTCACCCAGGGTACTGGCTACACCTTC. Translated, it gives CASFTQGTGYTF.

The V call is TRBV3-1 (or the pseudogene TRBV3-2), the J call TRBJ2-7, with 12 nucleotides matching TRBD1. Germline trimming cut 5 bases from V and 6 bases from J; bases unmatched to any gene: 14. CDR3 length: 17 residues. CDR1 is LGHDT and CDR2 is YNNKEL in the germline V gene (reference sequence). This CDR3 reads CASSFLAPGQGALEQYF. The DNA of the CDR3 is TGTGCCAGCAGCTTCTTGGCCCCGGGACAGGGGGCTCTCGAGCAGTACTTC.

The chain uses TRBV14 and TRBJ1-2; D is ambiguous. The V gene lost 0 bases and the J gene lost 4 bases, with 12 bases spanning the gap. This CDR3 comprises 15 residues. CDR1 SGHDN and CDR2 FVKESK come from the germline V gene. The chain's CDR3 is CASSQDLQLPYGYTF. Here the CDR3 DNA reads TGTGCCAGCAGCCAAGATTTACAGCTCCCCTATGGCTACACCTTC.

This chain connects TRBV5-4 to TRBJ2-1, with D hard to call. Trimming removed 4 bases at V and 0 bases at J, with 11 bases between. From germline, CDR1 is SGHNT and CDR2 YYREEE (reference sequence). This CDR3 spans 15 amino acids. CDR3 protein: CASSPFTSSYNEQFF. CDR3 bases: TGTGCCAGCAGCCCCTTCACGAGCTCCTACAATGAGCAGTTCTTC.

The V gene is TRBV5-8, the J gene TRBJ2-5, with a tentative D call TRBD1 (6 bases). The CDR3 length is 13 residues. Germline lookup yields CDR1 SGHTS and CDR2 YDEGEE. Trimming took 4 bases from V and 5 from J, leaving 12 bases between them. Here the CDR3 reads CASSDSGEETQYF. The CDR3 bases are TGTGCCAGCAGCGATTCAGGGGAGGAGACCCAGTACTTC.

The chain has TRBV5-1 and TRBJ2-3, with 9 bases matching TRBD2. Looked up from germline, CDR1 is SGHRS and CDR2 is YFSETQ. V shed 0 bases and J 2 bases; nucleotides not matched to a gene: 1. The CDR3 is 15 residues long. CDR3 residues: CASSLGLAVTDTQYF. The CDR3 DNA sequence: TGCGCCAGCAGCTTGGGACTAGCGGTCACAGATACGCAGTATTTT.

The chain has TRBV9 and TRBJ1-1, with D possibly TRBD1 on 6 matching bases. The V gene's germline CDR1 is SGDLS and CDR2 YYNGEE. The CDR3 contains 13 residues. Trimming stripped 4 bases from V and 6 bases from J, with 13 bases between. The CDR3 nucleotides read TGTGCCAGCAGCACAACAGGGTCCTCTGAAGCTTTCTTT. Protein product: CASSTTGSSEAFF.

The chain carries TRBV11-2 and TRBJ1-5; 8 nucleotides agree with TRBD1. Germline-derived CDR1 and CDR2 are SGHAT and FQNNGV. The J segment lost 5 bases and the V segment lost 3 bases, leaving 3 bases of the junction unmatched. The CDR3 covers 14 residues. This CDR3 reads CASSLDRADQPQHF. The CDR3, as DNA: TGTGCCAGCAGCTTGGACAGGGCGGATCAGCCCCAGCATTTT.

This rearrangement joins TRBV4-3 to TRBJ2-7; a possible D gene is TRBD2 (5 bases). CDR3 length equals 15 residues. Trimming left V 0 bases short and J 6 bases short, with 15 bases between. Germline CDR1 and CDR2: LGHNA and YSLEER. The CDR3: CASSQDHPGSGEQYF. CDR3 DNA sequence: TGCGCCAGCAGCCAAGATCATCCGGGGTCGGGCGAGCAGTACTTC.

This chain links TRBV20-1 with TRBJ1-3, with no clear D. Per the germline V gene, CDR1 is DFQATT and CDR2 is SNEGSKA (reference sequence). Trimming took 5 bases from V and 5 from J, leaving 7 bases between them. The CDR3 consists of 11 residues. The CDR3 DNA is TGCAGTGCTTCACAGAGAAACACCATATATTTT. This codes for CSASQRNTIYF.

The chain joins TRBV12-5 to TRBJ1-2, with 10 nucleotides matching TRBD1. With 0 bases clipped from V and 2 bases from J, the junction kept 3 bases outside the gene matches. The CDR3 sequence is 16 residues long. Germline loops: CDR1 LGHNT, CDR2 FRNRAP. CDR3 loop: CASGLVGQGKNYGYTF. The CDR3 DNA follows: TGTGCTAGTGGTTTGGTGGGACAGGGGAAAAACTATGGCTACACCTTC.

This chain links TRBV7-2 with TRBJ2-3; 8 bases fit TRBD2. There are 15 residues in the CDR3. Trimming cost V 3 bases and J 5 bases; bases outside gene matches: 7. Per germline, CDR1 SGHTA and CDR2 FQGNSA. Written as DNA, the CDR3 is TGTGCCAGCAGCTTGGCGGGGGGCCGAAAAGATACGCAGTATTTT. Translation gives CASSLAGGRKDTQYF.